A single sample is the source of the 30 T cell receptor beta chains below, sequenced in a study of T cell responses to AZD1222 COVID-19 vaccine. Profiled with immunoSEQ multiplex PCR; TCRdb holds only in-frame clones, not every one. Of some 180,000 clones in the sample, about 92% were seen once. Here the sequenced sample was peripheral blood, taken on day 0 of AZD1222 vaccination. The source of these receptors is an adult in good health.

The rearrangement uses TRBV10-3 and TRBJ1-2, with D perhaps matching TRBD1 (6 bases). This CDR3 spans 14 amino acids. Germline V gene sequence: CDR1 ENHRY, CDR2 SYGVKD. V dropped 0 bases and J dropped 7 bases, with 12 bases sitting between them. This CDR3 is CAISESNTGSGYTF. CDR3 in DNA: TGTGCCATCAGTGAGTCGAACACAGGGAGTGGCTACACCTTC.

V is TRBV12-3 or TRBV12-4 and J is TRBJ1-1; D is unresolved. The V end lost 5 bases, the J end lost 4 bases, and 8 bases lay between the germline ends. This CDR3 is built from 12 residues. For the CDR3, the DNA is TGTGCCAGCAGTGCCCAAGTCACTGAAGCTTTCTTT. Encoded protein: CASSAQVTEAFF.

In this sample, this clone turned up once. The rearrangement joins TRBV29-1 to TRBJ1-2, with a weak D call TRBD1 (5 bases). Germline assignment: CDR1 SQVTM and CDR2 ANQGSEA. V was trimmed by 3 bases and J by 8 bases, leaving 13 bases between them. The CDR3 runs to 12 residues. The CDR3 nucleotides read TGCAGCGTTGACCCATACCGGGGGGGCTACACCTTC. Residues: CSVDPYRGGYTF.

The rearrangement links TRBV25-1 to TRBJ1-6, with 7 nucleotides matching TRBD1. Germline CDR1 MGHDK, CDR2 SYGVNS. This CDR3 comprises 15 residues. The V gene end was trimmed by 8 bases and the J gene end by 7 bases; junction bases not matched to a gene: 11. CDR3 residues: CASGRTGLTNSPLHF. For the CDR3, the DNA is TGTGCCAGCGGCCGGACAGGCTTGACCAATTCACCCCTCCACTTT.

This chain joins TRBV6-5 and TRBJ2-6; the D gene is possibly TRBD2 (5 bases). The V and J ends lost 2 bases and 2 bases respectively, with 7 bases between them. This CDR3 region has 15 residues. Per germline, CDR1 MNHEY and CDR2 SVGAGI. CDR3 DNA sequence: TGTGCCAGCAGTTACAAGGGAGCTGGGGCCAACGTCCTGACTTTC. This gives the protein CASSYKGAGANVLTF.

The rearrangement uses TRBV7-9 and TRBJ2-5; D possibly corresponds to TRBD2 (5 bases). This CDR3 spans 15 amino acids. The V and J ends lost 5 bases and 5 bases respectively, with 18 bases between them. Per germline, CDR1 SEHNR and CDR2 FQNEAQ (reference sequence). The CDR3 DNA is TGTGCCAGCAGCATGCCCGAGGGCGGCGGGGAGACCCAGTACTTC. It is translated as CASSMPEGGGETQYF.

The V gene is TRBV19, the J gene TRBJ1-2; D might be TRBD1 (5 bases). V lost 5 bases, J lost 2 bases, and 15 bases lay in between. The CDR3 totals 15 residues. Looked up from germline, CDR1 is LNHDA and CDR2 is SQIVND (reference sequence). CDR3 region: CASSSLQQENYGYTF. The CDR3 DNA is TGTGCCAGTAGTTCCCTTCAACAGGAAAACTATGGCTACACCTTC.

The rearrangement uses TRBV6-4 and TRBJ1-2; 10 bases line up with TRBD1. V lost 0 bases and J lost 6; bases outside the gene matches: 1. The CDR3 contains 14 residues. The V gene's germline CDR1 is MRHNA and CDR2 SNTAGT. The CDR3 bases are TGTGCCAGCAGTGACTCAGGGACAGGGGATGGCTACACCTTC. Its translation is CASSDSGTGDGYTF.

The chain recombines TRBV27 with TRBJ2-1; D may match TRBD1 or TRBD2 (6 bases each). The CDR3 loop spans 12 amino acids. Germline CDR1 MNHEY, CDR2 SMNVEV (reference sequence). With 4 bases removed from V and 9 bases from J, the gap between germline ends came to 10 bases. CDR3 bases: TGTGCCAGCAGTTGGGGGGCCGGTGAGCAGTTCTTC. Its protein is CASSWGAGEQFF.

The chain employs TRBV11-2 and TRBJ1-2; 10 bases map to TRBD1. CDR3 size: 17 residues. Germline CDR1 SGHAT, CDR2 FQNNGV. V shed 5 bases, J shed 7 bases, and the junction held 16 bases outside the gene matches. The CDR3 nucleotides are TGTGCCAGCAGCGAAAATCTCCCGGGACAGGGGCTTGGTGGCTACACCTTC. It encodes CASSENLPGQGLGGYTF.

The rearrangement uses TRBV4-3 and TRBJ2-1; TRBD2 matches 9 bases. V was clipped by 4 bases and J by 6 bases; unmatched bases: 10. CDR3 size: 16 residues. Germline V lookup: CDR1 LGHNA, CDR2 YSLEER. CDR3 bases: TGCGCCAGCAGCCCCCTCGGACTAGCGCGAGGCAATGAGCAGTTCTTC. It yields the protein CASSPLGLARGNEQFF.

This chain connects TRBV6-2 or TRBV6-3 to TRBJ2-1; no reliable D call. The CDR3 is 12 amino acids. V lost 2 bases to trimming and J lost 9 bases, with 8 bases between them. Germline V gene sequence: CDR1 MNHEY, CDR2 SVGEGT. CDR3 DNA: TGTGCCAGCAGTTACCCAGTAACTGAGCAGTTCTTC. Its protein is CASSYPVTEQFF.

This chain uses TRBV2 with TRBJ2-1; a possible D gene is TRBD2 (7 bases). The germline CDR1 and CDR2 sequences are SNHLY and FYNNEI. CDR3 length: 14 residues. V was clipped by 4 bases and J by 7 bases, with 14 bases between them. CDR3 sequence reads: CASSGGGPLNEQFF. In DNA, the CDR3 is TGTGCCAGCAGTGGGGGGGGGCCCCTTAATGAGCAGTTCTTC.

The CDR3 DNA sequence: TGTGCCAGCAGATCTGAACAGTTGAGCTCCTACAATGAGCAGTTCTTC. The encoded protein is CASRSEQLSSYNEQFF. The rearrangement joins TRBV27 to TRBJ2-1; D not resolved. This CDR3 is 16 amino acids long. Germline V lookup: CDR1 MNHEY, CDR2 SMNVEV (reference sequence). Between the trimmed V and J ends, which lost 6 bases and 0 bases, there was a span of 15 bases.

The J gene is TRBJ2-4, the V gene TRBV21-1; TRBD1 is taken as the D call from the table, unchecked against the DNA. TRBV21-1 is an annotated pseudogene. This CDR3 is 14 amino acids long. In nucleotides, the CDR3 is TGTGCCAGCAGTAGCACCGGGACAGAAAACATTCAGTACTTC. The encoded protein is CASSSTGTENIQYF.

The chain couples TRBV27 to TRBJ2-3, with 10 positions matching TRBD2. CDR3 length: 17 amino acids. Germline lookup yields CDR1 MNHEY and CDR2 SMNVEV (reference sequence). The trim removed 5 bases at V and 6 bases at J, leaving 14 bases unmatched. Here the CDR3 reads CASSRAPPGLASDTQYF. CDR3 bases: TGTGCCAGCAGTCGCGCCCCACCGGGACTAGCGAGTGATACGCAGTATTTT.

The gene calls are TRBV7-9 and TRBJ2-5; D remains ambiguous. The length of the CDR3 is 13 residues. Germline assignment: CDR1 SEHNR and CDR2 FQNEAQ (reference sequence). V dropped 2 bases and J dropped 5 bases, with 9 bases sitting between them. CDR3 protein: CASSLSRVETQYF. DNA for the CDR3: TGTGCCAGCAGCTTAAGTAGGGTTGAGACCCAGTACTTC.

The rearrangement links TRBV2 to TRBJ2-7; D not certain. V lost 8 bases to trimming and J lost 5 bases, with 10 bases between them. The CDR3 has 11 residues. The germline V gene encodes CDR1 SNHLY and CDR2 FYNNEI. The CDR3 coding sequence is TGTGCCAGCGAACTTACGGACGAGCAGTACTTC. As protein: CASELTDEQYF.

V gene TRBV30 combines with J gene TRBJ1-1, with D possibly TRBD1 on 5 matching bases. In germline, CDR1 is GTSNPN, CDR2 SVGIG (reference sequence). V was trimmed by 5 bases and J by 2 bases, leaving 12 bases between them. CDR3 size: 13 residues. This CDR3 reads CAWGEGINTEAFF. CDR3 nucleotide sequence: TGTGCCTGGGGTGAGGGGATTAACACTGAAGCTTTCTTT.

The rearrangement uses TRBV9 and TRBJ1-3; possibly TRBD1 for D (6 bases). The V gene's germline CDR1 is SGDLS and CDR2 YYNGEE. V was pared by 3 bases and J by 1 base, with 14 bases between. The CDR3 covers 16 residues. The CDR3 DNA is TGTGCCAGCAGCGCTTCGACAGGCGTGTCTGGAAACACCATATATTTT. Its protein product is CASSASTGVSGNTIYF.

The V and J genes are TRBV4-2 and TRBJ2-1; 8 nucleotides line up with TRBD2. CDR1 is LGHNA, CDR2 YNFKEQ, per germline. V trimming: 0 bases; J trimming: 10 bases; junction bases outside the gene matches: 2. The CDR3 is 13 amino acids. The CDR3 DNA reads TGTGCCAGCAGCCAAGATCGGGGGGGGGAGCAGTTCTTC. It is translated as CASSQDRGGEQFF.

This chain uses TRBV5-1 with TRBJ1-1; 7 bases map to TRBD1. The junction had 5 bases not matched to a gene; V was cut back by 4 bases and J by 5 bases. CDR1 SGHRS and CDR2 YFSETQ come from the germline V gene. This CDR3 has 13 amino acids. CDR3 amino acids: CASSPSGGTEAFF. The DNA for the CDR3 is TGCGCCAGCAGCCCGTCAGGGGGAACTGAAGCTTTCTTT.

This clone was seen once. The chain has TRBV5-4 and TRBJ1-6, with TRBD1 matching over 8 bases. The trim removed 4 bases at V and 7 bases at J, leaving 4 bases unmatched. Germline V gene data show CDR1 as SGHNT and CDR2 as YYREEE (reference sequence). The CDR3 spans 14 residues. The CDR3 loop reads CASSTGQGNSPLHF. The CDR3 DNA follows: TGTGCCAGCAGCACAGGACAGGGAAATTCACCCCTCCACTTT.

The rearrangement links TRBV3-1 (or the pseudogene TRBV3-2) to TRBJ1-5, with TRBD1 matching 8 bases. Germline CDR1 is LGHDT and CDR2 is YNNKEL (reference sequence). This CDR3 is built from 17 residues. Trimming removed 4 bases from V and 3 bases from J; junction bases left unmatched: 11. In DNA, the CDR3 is TGTGCCAGCAGCCTCAGTGGGGGACAGGTTATCAATCAGCCCCAGCATTTT. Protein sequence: CASSLSGGQVINQPQHF.

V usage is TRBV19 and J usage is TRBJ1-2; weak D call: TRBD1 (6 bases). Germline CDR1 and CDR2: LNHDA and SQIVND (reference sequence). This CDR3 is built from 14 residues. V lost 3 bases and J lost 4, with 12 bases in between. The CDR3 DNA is TGTGCCAGTAGTATGGGGGCGCGGGTCTATGGCTACACCTTC. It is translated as CASSMGARVYGYTF.

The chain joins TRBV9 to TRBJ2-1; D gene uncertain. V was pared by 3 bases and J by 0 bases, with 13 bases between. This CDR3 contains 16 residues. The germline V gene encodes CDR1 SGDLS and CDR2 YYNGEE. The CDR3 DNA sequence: TGTGCCAGCAGCGCCCCCCCCGCCAGCTCCTACAATGAGCAGTTCTTC. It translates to CASSAPPASSYNEQFF.

The CDR3 loop reads CASSRQGLPNQPQHF. The CDR3 DNA reads as TGTGCCAGCAGCCGTCAGGGGTTACCCAATCAGCCCCAGCATTTT. The J gene is TRBJ1-5, the V gene TRBV6-2 or TRBV6-3; tentatively, D is TRBD1 (6 bases). V shed 6 bases and J shed 3 bases, with 15 bases lying between them. This CDR3 has 15 residues. Germline V gene sequence: CDR1 MNHEY, CDR2 SVGEGT.

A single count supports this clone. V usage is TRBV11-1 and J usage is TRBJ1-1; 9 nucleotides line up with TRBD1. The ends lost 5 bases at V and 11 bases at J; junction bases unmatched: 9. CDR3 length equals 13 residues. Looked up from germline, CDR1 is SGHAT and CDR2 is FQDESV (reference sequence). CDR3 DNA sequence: TGTGCCAGCAGCGTCGACAGGGGGTGGGGGGCTTTCTTT. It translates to CASSVDRGWGAFF.

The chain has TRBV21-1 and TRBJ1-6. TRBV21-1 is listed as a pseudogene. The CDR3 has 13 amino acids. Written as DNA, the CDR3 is TGTGCCAGCAGCAAACGGCGGATGTCACCCCTCCACTTT. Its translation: CASSKRRMSPLHF.

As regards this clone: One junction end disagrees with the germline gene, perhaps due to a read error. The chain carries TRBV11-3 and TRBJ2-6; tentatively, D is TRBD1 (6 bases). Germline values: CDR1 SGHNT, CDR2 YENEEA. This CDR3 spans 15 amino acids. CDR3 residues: CASSGGGSGASVLTF. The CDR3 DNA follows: TGTGCCAGCAGCGGGGGCGGCTCTGGGGCCAGCGTCCTGACTTTC.